This TCR beta chain was recovered during a study of T cells in Graves' hyperthyroidism and ophthalmopathy. Using RNA transcripts as the source, TCR beta CDR3 regions were amplified. The HTBI primer set was used in a first-round RT-PCR of the TCR CDR3. TCRdb re-called the multiplex PCR reads with MiXCR, one entry per CDR3 protein. The sample shows 600,000 or so distinct CDR3 sequences, under 20% of them seen only once. This clonotype came up many times. J lost 4 bases, V lost 6 bases, and 9 bases had no gene match. Looked up from germline, CDR1 is MNHEY and CDR2 is SMNVEV (reference sequence). CDR3 size: 17 residues.

The material sequenced was blood. The V gene is TRBV27, the J gene TRBJ2-7; 16 bases agree with TRBD2. This TCR was sampled from a woman in her thirties with Graves' hyperthyroidism. This CDR3 reads CASSTGTSGRALYEQYF. The CDR3 bases are TGTGCCAGCAGCACCGGGACTAGCGGGAGGGCCTTGTACGAGCAGTACTTC.